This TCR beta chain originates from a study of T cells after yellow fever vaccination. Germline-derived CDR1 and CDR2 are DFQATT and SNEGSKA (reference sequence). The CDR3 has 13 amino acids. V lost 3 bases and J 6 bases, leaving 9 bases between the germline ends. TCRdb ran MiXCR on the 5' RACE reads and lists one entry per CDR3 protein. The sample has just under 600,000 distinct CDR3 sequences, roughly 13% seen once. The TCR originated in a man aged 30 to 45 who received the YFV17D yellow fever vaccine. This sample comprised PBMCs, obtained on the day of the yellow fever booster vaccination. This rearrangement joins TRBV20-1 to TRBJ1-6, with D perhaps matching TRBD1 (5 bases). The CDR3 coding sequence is TGCAGTGCTAGTCCAGGGAGTAATTCACCCCTCCACTTT. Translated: CSASPGSNSPLHF.